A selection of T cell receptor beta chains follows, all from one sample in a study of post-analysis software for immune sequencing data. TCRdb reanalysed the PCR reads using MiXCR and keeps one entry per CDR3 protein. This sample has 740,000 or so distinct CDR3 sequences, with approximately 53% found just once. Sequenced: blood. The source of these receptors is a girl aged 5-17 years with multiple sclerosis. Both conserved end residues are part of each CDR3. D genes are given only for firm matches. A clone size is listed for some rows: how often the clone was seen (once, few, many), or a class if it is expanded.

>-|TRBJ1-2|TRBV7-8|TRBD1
CASSLALTGGSGYTF
TGTGCCAGCAGCTTAGCGTTGACAGGGGGGAGTGGCTACACCTTC
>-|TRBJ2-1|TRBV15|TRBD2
CATSGLGSGTHNEQFF
TGTGCCACCAGCGGATTGGGTAGCGGGACCCACAATGAGCAGTTCTTC
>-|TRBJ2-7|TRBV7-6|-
CASSKNEGSYEQYF
TGTGCCAGCAGCAAGAATGAGGGTTCCTACGAGCAGTACTTC
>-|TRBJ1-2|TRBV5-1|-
CASSWASGQTYGYTF
TGCGCCAGCAGCTGGGCATCGGGACAAACCTATGGCTACACCTTC
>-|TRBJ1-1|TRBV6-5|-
CASSYSGRPTEAFF
TGTGCCAGCAGTTACTCGGGTAGGCCCACTGAAGCTTTCTTT
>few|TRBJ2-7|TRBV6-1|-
CASSEQGVEQYF
TGTGCCAGCAGTGAACAGGGCGTCGAGCAGTACTTC
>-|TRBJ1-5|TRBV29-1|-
CSAGLDNQPQHF
TGCAGCGCCGGACTAGACAATCAGCCCCAGCATTTT
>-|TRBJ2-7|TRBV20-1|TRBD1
CSAISRDRVYEQYF
TGCAGTGCTATTTCCCGGGACAGAGTCTACGAGCAGTACTTC
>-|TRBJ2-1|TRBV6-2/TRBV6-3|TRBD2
CASSYVLAGGQQFF
TGTGCCAGCAGTTACGTCCTAGCGGGGGGCCAGCAGTTCTTC
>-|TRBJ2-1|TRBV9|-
CASSVVEFSSYNEQFF
TGTGCCAGCAGCGTAGTAGAGTTTAGCTCCTACAATGAGCAGTTCTTC
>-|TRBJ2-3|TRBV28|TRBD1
CASRSTGGRADTQYF
TGTGCCAGCAGATCGACAGGGGGCAGAGCAGATACGCAGTATTTT
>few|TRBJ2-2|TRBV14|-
CASSHVFAGELFF
TGTGCCAGCAGCCACGTGTTCGCTGGGGAGCTGTTTTTT
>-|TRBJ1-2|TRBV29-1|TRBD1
CSVENRGTAYGYTF
TGCAGCGTTGAAAACCGGGGGACAGCGTATGGCTACACCTTC
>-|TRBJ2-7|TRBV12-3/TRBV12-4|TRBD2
CASSLRGGLHEQYF
TGTGCCAGCAGTTTACGGGGGGGCCTCCACGAGCAGTACTTC
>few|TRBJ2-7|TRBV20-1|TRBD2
CSAMRLGRAAYEQYF
TGCAGTGCTATGAGATTGGGGAGGGCCGCCTACGAGCAGTACTTC